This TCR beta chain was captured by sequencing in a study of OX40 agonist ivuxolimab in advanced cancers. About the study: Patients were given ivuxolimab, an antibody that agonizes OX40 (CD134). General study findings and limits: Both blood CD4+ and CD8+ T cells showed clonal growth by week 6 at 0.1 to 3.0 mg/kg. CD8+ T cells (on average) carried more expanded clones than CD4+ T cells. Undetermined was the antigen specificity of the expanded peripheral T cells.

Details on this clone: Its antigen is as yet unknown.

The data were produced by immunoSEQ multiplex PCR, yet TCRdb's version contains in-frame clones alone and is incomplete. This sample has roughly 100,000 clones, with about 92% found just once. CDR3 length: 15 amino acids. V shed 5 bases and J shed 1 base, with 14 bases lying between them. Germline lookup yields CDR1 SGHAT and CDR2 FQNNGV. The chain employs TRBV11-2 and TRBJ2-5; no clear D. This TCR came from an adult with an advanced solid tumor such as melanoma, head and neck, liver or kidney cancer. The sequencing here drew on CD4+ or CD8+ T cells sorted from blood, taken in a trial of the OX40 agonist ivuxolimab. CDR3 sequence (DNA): TGTGCCAGCAGCCCCGAGTGGGCAGGCCAAGAGACCCAGTACTTC. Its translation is CASSPEWAGQETQYF.